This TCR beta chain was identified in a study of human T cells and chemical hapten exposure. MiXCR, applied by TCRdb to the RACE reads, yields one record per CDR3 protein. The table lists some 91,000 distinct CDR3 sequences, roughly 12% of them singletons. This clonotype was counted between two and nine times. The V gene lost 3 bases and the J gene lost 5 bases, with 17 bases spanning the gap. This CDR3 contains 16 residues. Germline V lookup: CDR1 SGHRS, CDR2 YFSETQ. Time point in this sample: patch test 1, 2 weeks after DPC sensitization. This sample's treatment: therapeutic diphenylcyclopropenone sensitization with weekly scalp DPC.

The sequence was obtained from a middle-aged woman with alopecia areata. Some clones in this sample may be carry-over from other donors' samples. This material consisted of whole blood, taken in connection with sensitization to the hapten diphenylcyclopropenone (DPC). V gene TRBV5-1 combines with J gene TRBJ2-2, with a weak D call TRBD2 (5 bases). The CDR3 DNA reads TGCGCCAGCAGCTCGGGATCGTCGGTACGAACCGGGGAGCTGTTTTTT. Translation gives CASSSGSSVRTGELFF.